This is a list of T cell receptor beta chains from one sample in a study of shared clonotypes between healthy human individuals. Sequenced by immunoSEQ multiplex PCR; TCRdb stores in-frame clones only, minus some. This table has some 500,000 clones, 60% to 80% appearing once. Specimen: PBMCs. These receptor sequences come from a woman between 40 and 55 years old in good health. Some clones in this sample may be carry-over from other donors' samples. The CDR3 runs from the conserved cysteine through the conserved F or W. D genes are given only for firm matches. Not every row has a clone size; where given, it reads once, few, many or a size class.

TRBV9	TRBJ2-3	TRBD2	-	TGTGCCAGCAGCGTACGGCGGGAGGGGGGCACAGATACGCAGTATTTT	CASSVRREGGTDTQYF
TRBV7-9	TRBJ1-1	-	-	TGTGCCAGCAGCTTAAGCCGAACGAACACTGAAGCTTTCTTT	CASSLSRTNTEAFF
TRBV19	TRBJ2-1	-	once	TGTGCCCCTACTCCGGGAAATGAGCAGTTCTTC	CAPTPGNEQFF
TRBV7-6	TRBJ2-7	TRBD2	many	TGTGCCAGCAGCTTTAGGGCTAGCGGGAGTTTTTACGAGCAGTACTTC	CASSFRASGSFYEQYF
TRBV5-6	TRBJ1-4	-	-	TGTGCCAGCAGCTCTCAGGGGAAGGGTGAAAAACTGTTTTTT	CASSSQGKGEKLFF
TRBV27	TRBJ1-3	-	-	TGTGCCAGCAGATCCTTTGCCTCCGGCGGAAACACCATATATTTT	CASRSFASGGNTIYF
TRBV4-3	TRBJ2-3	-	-	TGCGCCAGCAGCCAAGAAGGAGGAGGGGGCGAGTGGACAGATACGCAGTATTTT	CASSQEGGGGEWTDTQYF
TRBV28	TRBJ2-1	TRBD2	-	TGTGCCAGCAGTTTGGCGGGAGGAGGGTACAATGAGCAGTTCTTC	CASSLAGGGYNEQFF
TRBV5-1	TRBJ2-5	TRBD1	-	TGCGCCAGCAGCTTGTTCACAGGGGAAGAAGAGACCCAGTACTTC	CASSLFTGEEETQYF
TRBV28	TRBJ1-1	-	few	TGTGCCAGCAGCCCTGGACAGTTAGCTTTCTTT	CASSPGQLAFF
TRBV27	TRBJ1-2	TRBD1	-	TGTGCCAGCACCCCCCGAGGAGGGGGCGACTATGGCTACACCTTC	CASTPRGGGDYGYTF
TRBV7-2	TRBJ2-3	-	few	TGTGCCAGCAGCTTCGGGTCTAGCACAGATACGCAGTATTTT	CASSFGSSTDTQYF
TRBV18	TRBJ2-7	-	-	TGTGCCAGCCAGGGGTTGGGCTCCTACGAGCAGTACTTC	CASQGLGSYEQYF
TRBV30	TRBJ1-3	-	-	TGTGCCTGGAGGCGGACGGTGAGCTCTGGAAACACCATATATTTT	CAWRRTVSSGNTIYF
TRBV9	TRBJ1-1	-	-	TGTGCCAGCAGCGTTTCATGGCAGAAGAACACTGAAGCTTTCTTT	CASSVSWQKNTEAFF
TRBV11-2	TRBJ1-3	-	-	TGTGCCAGCAGCTCCGCAGGGAGTCAAATGAACACCATATATTTT	CASSSAGSQMNTIYF